This TCR beta chain originates from a study of radiotherapy plus CTLA-4 blockade in lung cancer. Here immunoSEQ multiplex PCR was the method, and the copy in TCRdb shows in-frame clones only, minus some. The table shows 50,000 to 65,000 clones, with approximately 80% occurring only once. Study results and limitations: Radiotherapy plus ipilimumab was followed by expansion in blood of tumor-derived TCR clones.

This CDR3 contains 15 residues. Germline-derived CDR1 and CDR2 are SNHLY and FYNNEI. Trimming took off 3 bases at V and 0 bases at J, with 8 bases between the two ends. Comment on this clone: The antigen is unknown.

The V gene is TRBV2, the J gene TRBJ1-4; no reliable D call. This specimen consisted of peripheral blood, obtained from a patient treated with radiotherapy plus ipilimumab. The receptor was derived from a human donor with non-small cell lung cancer who had a complete response to radiotherapy plus ipilimumab. The CDR3 coding sequence is TGTGCCAGCAGTGACTGGAGAGCAACTAATGAAAAACTGTTTTTT. Its translation is CASSDWRATNEKLFF.